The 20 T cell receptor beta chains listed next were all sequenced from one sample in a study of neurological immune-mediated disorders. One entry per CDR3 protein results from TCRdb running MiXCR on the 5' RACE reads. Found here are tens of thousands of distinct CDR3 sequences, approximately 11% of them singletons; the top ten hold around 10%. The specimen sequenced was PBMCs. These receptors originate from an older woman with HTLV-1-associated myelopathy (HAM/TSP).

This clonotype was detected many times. This CDR3 is CASSLGTAGTTKDTQYF. The CDR3 nucleotides are TGTGCCAGCAGCTTAGGGACAGCCGGGACAACAAAAGATACGCAGTATTTT. The chain links TRBV7-9 to TRBJ2-3; maybe TRBD1 (6 bases). V dropped 1 base and J dropped 5 bases, with 19 bases sitting between them. This CDR3 is 17 amino acids long. Germline CDR1 is SEHNR and CDR2 is FQNEAQ (reference sequence).

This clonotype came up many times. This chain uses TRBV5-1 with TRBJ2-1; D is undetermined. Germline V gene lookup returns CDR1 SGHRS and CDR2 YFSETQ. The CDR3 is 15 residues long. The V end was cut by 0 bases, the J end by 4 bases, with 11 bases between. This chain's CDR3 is CASSLEGTSYNEQFF. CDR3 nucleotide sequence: TGCGCCAGCAGCTTGGAGGGTACCTCATACAATGAGCAGTTCTTC.

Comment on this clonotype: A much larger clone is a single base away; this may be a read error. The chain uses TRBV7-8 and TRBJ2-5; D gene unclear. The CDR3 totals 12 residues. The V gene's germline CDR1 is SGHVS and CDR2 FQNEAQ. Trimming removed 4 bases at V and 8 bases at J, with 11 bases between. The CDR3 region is CASSSQVDTQYF. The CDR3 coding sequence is TGTGCCAGCAGCTCACAAGTGGATACCCAGTACTTC.

CDR3 coding DNA: TGCAGTGCTAGGGGACTAGCGGGAGGGACCGGGGAGCTGTTTTTT. Protein sequence: CSARGLAGGTGELFF. The chain combines TRBV20-1 with TRBJ2-2; the match to TRBD2 covers 16 bases. The germline V gene encodes CDR1 DFQATT and CDR2 SNEGSKA (reference sequence). The CDR3 length is 15 residues. Trimming at V came to 3 bases and at J to 5 bases, leaving 0 bases not matched to a gene.

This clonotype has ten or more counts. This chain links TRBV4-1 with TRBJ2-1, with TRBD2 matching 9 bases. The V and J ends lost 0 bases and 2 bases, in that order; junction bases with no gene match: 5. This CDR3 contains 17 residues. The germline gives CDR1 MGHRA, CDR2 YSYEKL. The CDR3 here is CASSQEPSSGAYNEQFF. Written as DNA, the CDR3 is TGCGCCAGCAGCCAAGAACCGTCTAGCGGGGCCTACAATGAGCAGTTCTTC.

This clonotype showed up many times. CDR3 sequence reads: CASSYSRQVNYNEQFF. The CDR3 bases are TGTGCCAGCAGTTACTCGAGACAGGTGAACTACAATGAGCAGTTCTTC. The chain links TRBV6-2 or TRBV6-3 to TRBJ2-1, with a weak D call TRBD1 (6 bases). The length of the CDR3 is 16 residues. The ends were cut back, 0 bases at V and 3 bases at J, with 12 bases in the middle. Per germline, CDR1 MNHEY and CDR2 SVGEGT.

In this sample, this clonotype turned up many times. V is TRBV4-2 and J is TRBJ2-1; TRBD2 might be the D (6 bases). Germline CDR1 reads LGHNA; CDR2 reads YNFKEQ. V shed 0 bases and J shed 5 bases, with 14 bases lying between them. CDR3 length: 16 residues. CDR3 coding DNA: TGTGCCAGCAGCCAAGATGGGCAGGGAGGACACAATGAGCAGTTCTTC. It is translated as CASSQDGQGGHNEQFF.

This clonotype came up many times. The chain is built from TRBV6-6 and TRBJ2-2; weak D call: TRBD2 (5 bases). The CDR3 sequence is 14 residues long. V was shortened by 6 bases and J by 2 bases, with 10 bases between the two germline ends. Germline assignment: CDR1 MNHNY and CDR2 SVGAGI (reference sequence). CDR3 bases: TGTGCCAGCAGATACAGCGGCAACACCGGGGAGCTGTTTTTT. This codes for CASRYSGNTGELFF.

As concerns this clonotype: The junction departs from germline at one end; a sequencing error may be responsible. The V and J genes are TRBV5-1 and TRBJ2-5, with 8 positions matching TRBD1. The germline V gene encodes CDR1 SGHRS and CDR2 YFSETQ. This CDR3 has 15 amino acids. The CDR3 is CASSLAGQGLETQYF. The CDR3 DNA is TGCGCCAGCAGCTTGGCCGGACAGGGTCTAGAGACCCAGTACTTT.

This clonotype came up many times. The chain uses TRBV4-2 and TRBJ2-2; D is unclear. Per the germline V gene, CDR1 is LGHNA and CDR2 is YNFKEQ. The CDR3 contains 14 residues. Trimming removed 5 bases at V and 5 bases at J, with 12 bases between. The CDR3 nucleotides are TGTGCCAGCAGCGGATGGGGTGCTACCGGGGAGCTGTTTTTT. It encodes CASSGWGATGELFF.

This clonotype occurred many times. Written as DNA, the CDR3 is TGCAGTGCTAGCCCCCCCGGGACAGAGAATCAGCCCCAGCATTTT. Translating gives CSASPPGTENQPQHF. The V gene is TRBV20-1, the J gene TRBJ1-5, with 7 bases lining up with TRBD1. Trimming removed 3 bases from V and 4 bases from J; junction bases left unmatched: 9. The CDR3 is 15 amino acids. Looked up from germline, CDR1 is DFQATT and CDR2 is SNEGSKA (reference sequence).

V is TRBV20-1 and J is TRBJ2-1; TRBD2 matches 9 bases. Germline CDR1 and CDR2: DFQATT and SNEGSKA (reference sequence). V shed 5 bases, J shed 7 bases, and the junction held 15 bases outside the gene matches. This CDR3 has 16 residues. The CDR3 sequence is CSAGAELAGSNNEQFF. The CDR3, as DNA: TGCAGTGCTGGAGCGGAGCTAGCGGGAAGTAATAATGAGCAGTTCTTC.

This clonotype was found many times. The CDR3 reads CASSLAASGSPRETQYF. Written as DNA, the CDR3 is TGTGCCAGCAGCTTAGCTGCTAGCGGGAGCCCCAGAGAGACCCAGTACTTC. The chain employs TRBV11-2 and TRBJ2-5; 10 bases are shared with TRBD2. The ends lost 1 base at V and 4 bases at J; junction bases unmatched: 9. CDR1 and CDR2 from the germline V gene are SGHAT and FQNNGV. The CDR3 has 17 amino acids.

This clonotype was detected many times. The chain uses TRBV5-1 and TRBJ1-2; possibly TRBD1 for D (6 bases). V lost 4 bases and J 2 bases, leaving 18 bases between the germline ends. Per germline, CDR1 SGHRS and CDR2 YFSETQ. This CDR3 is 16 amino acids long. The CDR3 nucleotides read TGCGCCAGCAGCCCCAACGACGTACAGGGAAACTATGGCTACACCTTC. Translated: CASSPNDVQGNYGYTF.

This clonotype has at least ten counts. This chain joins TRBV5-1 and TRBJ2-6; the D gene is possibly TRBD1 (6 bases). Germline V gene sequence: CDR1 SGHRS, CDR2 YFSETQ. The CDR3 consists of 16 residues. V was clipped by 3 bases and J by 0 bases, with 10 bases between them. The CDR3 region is CASSSGQTSGANVLTF. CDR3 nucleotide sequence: TGCGCCAGCAGCTCCGGACAGACCTCTGGGGCCAACGTCCTGACTTTC.

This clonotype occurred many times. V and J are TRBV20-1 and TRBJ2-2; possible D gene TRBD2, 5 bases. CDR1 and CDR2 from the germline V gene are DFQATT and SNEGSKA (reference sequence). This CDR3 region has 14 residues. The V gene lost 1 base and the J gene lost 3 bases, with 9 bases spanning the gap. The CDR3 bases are TGCAGTGCTAGAGGGAGACTATACACCGGGGAGCTGTTTTTT. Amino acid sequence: CSARGRLYTGELFF.

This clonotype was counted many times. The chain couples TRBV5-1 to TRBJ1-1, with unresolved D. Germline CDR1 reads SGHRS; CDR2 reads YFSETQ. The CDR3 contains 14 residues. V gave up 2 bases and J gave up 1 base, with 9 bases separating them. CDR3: CASSLQRKNTEAFF. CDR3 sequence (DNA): TGCGCCAGCAGCTTACAGAGGAAGAACACTGAAGCTTTCTTT.

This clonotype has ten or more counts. The CDR3: CASSPATGANIQYF. CDR3 coding DNA: TGTGCCAGCAGTCCCGCGACGGGGGCAAACATTCAGTACTTC. J is TRBJ2-4 and V is TRBV7-6, with D possibly being TRBD1 or TRBD2 (6 bases each). From germline, CDR1 is SGHVS and CDR2 FNYEAQ. The germline V and J ends were trimmed by 6 bases and 6 bases, with 15 bases remaining between them. CDR3 length equals 14 residues.

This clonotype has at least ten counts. The DNA for the CDR3 is TGTGCCAGCAGCCAAGTGGGCGGGAACTACAATGAGCAGTTCTTC. Encoded protein: CASSQVGGNYNEQFF. The chain couples TRBV4-2 to TRBJ2-1; possible D gene TRBD2, 6 bases. V was pared by 1 base and J by 3 bases, with 10 bases between. Germline values: CDR1 LGHNA, CDR2 YNFKEQ. This CDR3 has 15 residues.

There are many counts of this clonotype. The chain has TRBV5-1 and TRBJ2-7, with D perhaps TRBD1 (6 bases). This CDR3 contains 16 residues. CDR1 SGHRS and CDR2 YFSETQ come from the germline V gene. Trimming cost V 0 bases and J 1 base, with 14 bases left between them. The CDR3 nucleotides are TGCGCCAGCAGCTTGGGTGCCCAAACAGGGTCCTACGAGCAGTACTTC. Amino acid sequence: CASSLGAQTGSYEQYF.